This T cell receptor (beta chain) was retrieved from a study of cytomegalovirus exposure and HLA in healthy donors (dated by TCRdb to the late 2010s). In the study overall: According to a later analysis, the roughly 130 validation repertoires were produced on the same platform as the roughly 600 repertoires of the first cohort. In addition to the first cohort of around 670 subjects, a separate validation cohort of approximately 110 different subjects was used. The study aimed to test whether signatures of past pathogen exposure could be identified by cataloging public T cell receptors. To predict cytomegalovirus infection status, the study combined high-throughput TCR immunosequencing, statistical association of individual TCRs with disease status, and machine learning. The investigation overall reported the following: Of the cluster scores, around 95% were above 0 in a later analysis, which found that TCRs clustered in the first cohort also tended to co-occur in the 120 validation repertoires. The classifier was reported to diagnose cytomegalovirus status with high specificity and sensitivity in both the original and validation cohorts. A few of the identified cytomegalovirus-associated TCR beta chains were confirmed in vitro to be specific for cytomegalovirus antigens. According to the authors, the approach could potentially be generalized to other disease states and immunological phenotypes. All 120 or so repertoires were used to score co-occurrence in the validation cohort in a later analysis, because that analysis had no HLA typing for the cohort. Most TCR sequences were observed very rarely across donors, whereas some public TCRs were present in many individuals. The study listed 150 to 200 TCR beta chains as associated with cytomegalovirus.

Library prep was done by the immunoSEQ multiplex PCR assay. In the paper's pipeline: A statistical classification framework was built for diagnosing cytomegalovirus status from the catalog of TCR beta chain sequences. Drawn from immuneACCESS, this table holds only the in-frame rearrangements with V and J called that TCRdb kept. Clones are partly lost; checked studies trace under half to an unresolved V gene and leave the rest unexplained. For V, J and clone size, that table is used; D and trimming come from the DNA. This sample holds 200,000 to 250,000 clones; less than 90% were observed only once. Roughly 5.5% of the sample belongs to the ten largest clones. Here V drops 0 bases and J drops 9 bases, and the junction holds 9 bases not matched to any gene. Looking up the germline V gene yields CDR1 MGHRA and CDR2 YSYEKL. Including the terminal cysteine and phenylalanine, the CDR3 comprises 16 residues. The CDR3 DNA has 48 bases and is translated from base 1.

The donors belonged to the validation cohort of over a hundred subjects, which was separate from the roughly 670-subject first cohort. As concerns this clone: Its antigen is currently not known. Per-nucleotide qualities are absent, and no much larger clonotype sits a single base away.

Sequencing used PBMCs. The sequence was obtained from a woman younger than 35 in good health and CMV-seronegative. The chain was built from TRBV4-1 and TRBJ2-1, and 9 junction bases match TRBD2. The CDR3 protein is CASSQEGTSNGGEQFF. Here is the DNA: TGCGCCAGCAGCCAAGAGGGGACTAGCAACGGAGGTGAGCAGTTCTTC.